A selection of T cell receptor beta chains follows, all from one sample in a study of T cell repertoires in cytomegalovirus infection. TCRdb itself ran the reads through MiXCR, one entry per CDR3 protein. The data show under 800,000 distinct CDR3 sequences, about 24% seen once. The material sequenced was CD8+ T cells from PBMCs. These TCRs come from a human donor in good health (CMV status not recorded). Some clones in this sample may be carry-over from other donors' samples. CDR3s include the opening cysteine and the closing phenylalanine or tryptophan. Fields, in order: CDR3 protein, CDR3 DNA, D gene, V gene, clone size, J gene. The D gene is left open where the match is weak. Clone sizes are given selectively: once, few, many, or a class where the clone is expanded.

cdr3_aa: CASSPSSSGSLNEQFF
cdr3_nt: TGTGCCAGCAGCCCCTCGAGTAGCGGAAGCCTCAATGAGCAGTTCTTC
d_call: .
v_call: TRBV7-6
clone_size: many
j_call: TRBJ2-1

cdr3_aa: CASSSGTDPYNEQFF
cdr3_nt: TGTGCCAGCAGCTCTGGGACAGACCCCTACAATGAGCAGTTCTTC
d_call: TRBD1
v_call: TRBV7-9
clone_size: few
j_call: TRBJ2-1

cdr3_aa: CASSHRAVTEAFF
cdr3_nt: TGTGCCAGCTCACACAGGGCGGTCACTGAAGCTTTCTTT
d_call: .
v_call: TRBV6-2/TRBV6-3
clone_size: few
j_call: TRBJ1-1

cdr3_aa: CASSLMGDTQYF
cdr3_nt: TGTGCCAGCAGCTTAATGGGAGATACGCAGTATTTT
d_call: .
v_call: TRBV7-2
clone_size: many
j_call: TRBJ2-3

cdr3_aa: CSVEDSQGGTYEQYF
cdr3_nt: TGCAGCGTTGAAGATTCGCAGGGTGGCACCTACGAGCAGTACTTC
d_call: .
v_call: TRBV29-1
clone_size: .
j_call: TRBJ2-7

cdr3_aa: CSARDFSGTHNEQFF
cdr3_nt: TGCAGTGCTAGAGATTTTTCCGGGACACACAATGAGCAGTTCTTC
d_call: .
v_call: TRBV20-1
clone_size: .
j_call: TRBJ2-1

cdr3_aa: CASSPDSWGEKLFF
cdr3_nt: TGTGCCAGCAGTCCCGACAGTTGGGGGGAAAAACTGTTTTTT
d_call: .
v_call: TRBV6-6
clone_size: .
j_call: TRBJ1-4

cdr3_aa: CASSGRGNTDTQYF
cdr3_nt: TGTGCCAGCAGCGGGAGAGGAAACACAGATACGCAGTATTTT
d_call: .
v_call: TRBV7-9
clone_size: many
j_call: TRBJ2-3

cdr3_aa: CASSFTGGFTKNIQYF
cdr3_nt: TGTGCCAGCAGCTTCACAGGGGGATTTACCAAAAACATTCAGTACTTC
d_call: TRBD1
v_call: TRBV7-9
clone_size: .
j_call: TRBJ2-4

cdr3_aa: CASSYPIPAPTTGLFF
cdr3_nt: TGTGCCAGCAGTTACCCTATTCCGGCCCCCACAACGGGACTGTTTTTT
d_call: .
v_call: TRBV6-2/TRBV6-3
clone_size: few
j_call: TRBJ1-4

cdr3_aa: CASRGQALNTEAFF
cdr3_nt: TGTGCCAGCAGGGGACAGGCCTTGAACACTGAAGCTTTCTTT
d_call: TRBD1
v_call: TRBV6-1
clone_size: many
j_call: TRBJ1-1

cdr3_aa: CASSQRSWGLETQYF
cdr3_nt: TGTGCCAGCAGCCAACGATCCTGGGGTTTGGAGACCCAGTACTTC
d_call: .
v_call: TRBV7-9
clone_size: many
j_call: TRBJ2-5

cdr3_aa: CASSLRTSGVSTYEQYF
cdr3_nt: TGTGCCAGCAGCCTCCGGACTAGCGGGGTATCTACCTACGAGCAGTACTTC
d_call: TRBD2
v_call: TRBV5-4
clone_size: .
j_call: TRBJ2-7

cdr3_aa: CASSSEGRSMNTEAFF
cdr3_nt: TGTGCCAGCAGCTCGGAGGGACGGAGCATGAACACTGAAGCTTTCTTT
d_call: .
v_call: TRBV11-1
clone_size: many
j_call: TRBJ1-1

cdr3_aa: CASSPGLAGGGLPGETQYF
cdr3_nt: TGTGCCAGCAGCCCGGGACTAGCGGGGGGGGGGCTCCCCGGAGAGACCCAGTACTTC
d_call: TRBD2
v_call: TRBV5-4
clone_size: .
j_call: TRBJ2-5

cdr3_aa: CASIGSSTPADGELFF
cdr3_nt: TGCGCCAGCATTGGTTCGTCCACACCCGCAGACGGGGAGCTGTTTTTT
d_call: .
v_call: TRBV10-2
clone_size: .
j_call: TRBJ2-2

cdr3_aa: CASSEGTGVSHGYTF
cdr3_nt: TGCGCCAGCAGCGAAGGGACAGGGGTTAGTCATGGCTACACCTTC
d_call: TRBD1
v_call: TRBV5-1
clone_size: few
j_call: TRBJ1-2

cdr3_aa: CASSPEIITEAFF
cdr3_nt: TGTGCCAGCAGTCCAGAGATCATAACTGAAGCTTTCTTT
d_call: .
v_call: TRBV7-6
clone_size: many
j_call: TRBJ1-1

cdr3_aa: CSVTGTREQFF
cdr3_nt: TGCAGCGTTACAGGGACACGGGAGCAGTTCTTC
d_call: .
v_call: TRBV29-1
clone_size: few
j_call: TRBJ2-1

cdr3_aa: CASSLSGKDTQYF
cdr3_nt: TGTGCCAGCAGTTTGAGCGGTAAAGATACGCAGTATTTT
d_call: .
v_call: TRBV27
clone_size: few
j_call: TRBJ2-3

cdr3_aa: CSVGTGPSYEQYF
cdr3_nt: TGCAGCGTTGGAACAGGACCCTCCTACGAGCAGTACTTC
d_call: .
v_call: TRBV29-1
clone_size: .
j_call: TRBJ2-7

cdr3_aa: CASRPGGINQPQHF
cdr3_nt: TGTGCCTCTCGCCCAGGAGGGATCAATCAGCCCCAGCATTTT
d_call: .
v_call: TRBV6-8
clone_size: few
j_call: TRBJ1-5

cdr3_aa: CASSQISGANVLTF
cdr3_nt: TGTGCCAGCAGTCAAATCTCTGGGGCCAACGTCCTGACTTTC
d_call: .
v_call: TRBV27
clone_size: few
j_call: TRBJ2-6

cdr3_aa: CASRGAGGQGDEQFF
cdr3_nt: TGTGCCAGCAGAGGAGCGGGGGGGCAAGGCGATGAGCAGTTCTTC
d_call: TRBD2
v_call: TRBV27
clone_size: .
j_call: TRBJ2-1

cdr3_aa: CASSQEATPRLPFVDTQYF
cdr3_nt: TGTGCCAGCAGCCAAGAAGCCACCCCGAGGCTCCCCTTCGTAGATACGCAGTATTTT
d_call: .
v_call: TRBV3-1
clone_size: few
j_call: TRBJ2-3

cdr3_aa: CASSLADGGRGQFF
cdr3_nt: TGTGCCAGCAGCTTAGCTGACGGAGGACGCGGGCAGTTCTTC
d_call: .
v_call: TRBV7-8
clone_size: many
j_call: TRBJ2-1

cdr3_aa: CAISQREQPEDTEAFF
cdr3_nt: TGTGCCATCAGTCAGCGGGAGCAGCCCGAAGACACTGAAGCTTTCTTT
d_call: .
v_call: TRBV10-3
clone_size: .
j_call: TRBJ1-1

cdr3_aa: CASSLSTSGGFQETQYF
cdr3_nt: TGTGCCAGCAGCTTATCGACGAGCGGGGGTTTTCAAGAGACCCAGTACTTC
d_call: TRBD2
v_call: TRBV7-9
clone_size: .
j_call: TRBJ2-5

cdr3_aa: CASSPGTSLAGELFF
cdr3_nt: TGTGCCAGCAGTCCCGGGACATCACTCGCCGGGGAGCTGTTTTTT
d_call: .
v_call: TRBV28
clone_size: few
j_call: TRBJ2-2

cdr3_aa: CASSPLAGSYNEQFF
cdr3_nt: TGTGCCAGCAGTCCTCTAGCGGGGAGTTACAATGAGCAGTTCTTC
d_call: TRBD2
v_call: TRBV6-2/TRBV6-3
clone_size: many
j_call: TRBJ2-1

cdr3_aa: CASRLRGGDSKPQHF
cdr3_nt: TGTGCCAGCAGACTACGGGGGGGCGACTCAAAGCCCCAGCATTTT
d_call: .
v_call: TRBV28
clone_size: few
j_call: TRBJ1-5

cdr3_aa: CASSGPSTGTNTEAFF
cdr3_nt: TGTGCCAGCAGCGGGCCCTCCACAGGGACGAACACTGAAGCTTTCTTT
d_call: .
v_call: TRBV9
clone_size: few
j_call: TRBJ1-1

cdr3_aa: CASFSGVKSSYNEQFF
cdr3_nt: TGTGCCAGCTTTAGCGGGGTAAAGAGCTCCTACAATGAGCAGTTCTTC
d_call: TRBD2
v_call: TRBV28
clone_size: .
j_call: TRBJ2-1

cdr3_aa: CASSLARGASTGELFF
cdr3_nt: TGTGCCAGCAGCTTAGCTCGGGGGGCGAGCACCGGGGAGCTGTTTTTT
d_call: .
v_call: TRBV11-1
clone_size: .
j_call: TRBJ2-2

cdr3_aa: CASTDTYEQYF
cdr3_nt: TGTGCCTCGACAGATACCTACGAGCAGTACTTC
d_call: .
v_call: TRBV10-3
clone_size: .
j_call: TRBJ2-7

cdr3_aa: CASSFWALRGPNEKLFF
cdr3_nt: TGTGCCAGCAGTTTTTGGGCCCTCAGGGGGCCTAATGAAAAACTGTTTTTT
d_call: TRBD1
v_call: TRBV28
clone_size: .
j_call: TRBJ1-4

cdr3_aa: CASRSQGAGEPQHF
cdr3_nt: TGTGCCAGCAGATCACAGGGGGCTGGAGAGCCCCAGCATTTT
d_call: TRBD1
v_call: TRBV6-5
clone_size: .
j_call: TRBJ1-5

cdr3_aa: CASSQEIARRRGIGTDTQYF
cdr3_nt: TGCGCCAGCAGCCAAGAGATCGCACGTCGACGGGGGATAGGCACAGATACGCAGTATTTT
d_call: .
v_call: TRBV4-3
clone_size: many
j_call: TRBJ2-3

cdr3_aa: CASSLGVGTETQYF
cdr3_nt: TGCGCCAGCAGCTTGGGCGTAGGGACAGAGACCCAGTACTTC
d_call: .
v_call: TRBV5-1
clone_size: .
j_call: TRBJ2-5

cdr3_aa: CASSKVPGNHNEQFF
cdr3_nt: TGTGCCAGTAGTAAAGTCCCCGGGAATCACAATGAGCAGTTCTTC
d_call: .
v_call: TRBV19
clone_size: .
j_call: TRBJ2-1

cdr3_aa: CASTELINRGNQETQYF
cdr3_nt: TGTGCCAGCACCGAGCTTATTAACAGGGGGAACCAAGAGACCCAGTACTTC
d_call: TRBD1
v_call: TRBV5-6
clone_size: .
j_call: TRBJ2-5

cdr3_aa: CASSLQGESVYSNQPQHF
cdr3_nt: TGTGCCAGCAGTCTCCAGGGGGAGAGCGTCTATAGCAATCAGCCCCAGCATTTT
d_call: TRBD1
v_call: TRBV28
clone_size: few
j_call: TRBJ1-5

cdr3_aa: CASSHDSLGYQETQYF
cdr3_nt: TGTGCCAGCAGCCACGACAGCCTGGGGTACCAAGAGACCCAGTACTTC
d_call: .
v_call: TRBV7-9
clone_size: few
j_call: TRBJ2-5

cdr3_aa: CASSQDLSGELFF
cdr3_nt: TGTGCCAGCAGCCAAGATCTCTCCGGGGAGCTGTTTTTT
d_call: .
v_call: TRBV14
clone_size: few
j_call: TRBJ2-2

cdr3_aa: CASSLGLAAPGELFF
cdr3_nt: TGTGCCAGCAGCTTGGGGCTAGCTGCTCCCGGGGAGCTGTTTTTT
d_call: .
v_call: TRBV5-4
clone_size: .
j_call: TRBJ2-2

cdr3_aa: CASSWATGRDITPSESAYYGYTF
cdr3_nt: TGTGCCAGCAGCTGGGCGACGGGGCGGGACATTACTCCATCCGAGTCTGCCTACTATGGCTACACCTTC
d_call: .
v_call: TRBV7-8
clone_size: many
j_call: TRBJ1-2

cdr3_aa: CARKRGITEAFF
cdr3_nt: TGTGCCAGGAAGAGGGGAATCACTGAAGCTTTCTTT
d_call: .
v_call: TRBV2
clone_size: .
j_call: TRBJ1-1

cdr3_aa: CASSRLTGGYTF
cdr3_nt: TGTGCCAGCAGCCGTTTGACTGGTGGCTACACCTTC
d_call: .
v_call: TRBV7-9
clone_size: .
j_call: TRBJ1-2

cdr3_aa: CASSNMLSIGEKLFF
cdr3_nt: TGTGCCAGCAGTAACATGCTAAGTATCGGTGAAAAACTGTTTTTT
d_call: .
v_call: TRBV28
clone_size: .
j_call: TRBJ1-4

cdr3_aa: CASSLPSRGPLNTEAFF
cdr3_nt: TGTGCCAGCAGCTTACCGTCAAGGGGGCCCCTGAACACTGAAGCTTTCTTT
d_call: TRBD1
v_call: TRBV7-8
clone_size: .
j_call: TRBJ1-1